Following are 9 T cell receptor beta chains from one sample sequenced in a study of blood T cells in healthy people across ages. A second PCR of 7 to 11 cycles used a sample-barcoded 5' primer and a J-beta primer mix. Each CDR3 protein is one row after TCRdb ran MiXCR on the 5' RACE reads. The top ten clones hold roughly 20% of a sample with about 780,000 distinct CDR3 sequences, 35% to 60% of them seen once. Sample: blood. The source of these receptors is an elderly man in good health.

This clonotype was observed a few times. In DNA, the CDR3 is TGTGCCAGCAGCTCAAATGCCGGGGGGAGACAAGAGACCCAGTACTTC. Encoded protein: CASSSNAGGRQETQYF. This chain joins TRBV11-3 and TRBJ2-5; 7 bases map to TRBD2. The CDR3 has 16 amino acids. CDR1 is SGHNT and CDR2 is YENEEA in the germline V gene. The V gene end was trimmed by 4 bases and the J gene end by 2 bases; junction bases not matched to a gene: 10.

The CDR3 protein is CASTQVTGGAYEQYF. In DNA, the CDR3 is TGTGCCAGCACCCAGGTGACAGGGGGCGCCTACGAGCAGTACTTC. This chain connects TRBV7-2 to TRBJ2-7; 10 positions match TRBD1. The germline gives CDR1 SGHTA, CDR2 FQGNSA. Losses at the gene ends were 7 bases for V and 2 bases for J; bases not matched to a gene: 8. The CDR3 has 15 residues. Supplemented by reference TRBV7-2 and TRBJ2-7, the full variable domain reads GAGVSQSPSNKVTEKGKDVELRCDPISGHTALYWYRQSLGQGLEFLIYFQGNSAPDKSGLPSDRFSAERTGGSVSTLTIQRTQQEDSAVYLCASTQVTGGAYEQYFGPGTRLTVT.

This clonotype occurred many times. The J gene is TRBJ2-5, the V gene TRBV29-1; 9 positions agree with TRBD1. Germline assignment: CDR1 SQVTM and CDR2 ANQGSEA. V dropped 1 base and J dropped 5; count of bases not matched to a gene: 11. The CDR3 has 16 residues. The CDR3 nucleotides are TGCAGCGTTGAAGTGAGCGGGACAGGGAGTCGGGAGACCCAGTACTTC. Protein: CSVEVSGTGSRETQYF.

This clonotype was detected many times. The rearrangement links TRBV25-1 to TRBJ2-1; the D call may be TRBD1 or TRBD2 (6 bases each). The germline CDR1 and CDR2 sequences are MGHDK and SYGVNS. Trimming removed 0 bases from V and 12 bases from J, with 15 bases in between. The CDR3 is 14 residues long. This CDR3 reads CASSEYSRGRGQFF. The CDR3 DNA follows: TGTGCCAGCAGTGAATATAGCCGGGGGCGGGGGCAGTTCTTC. Variable domain in full (rest from reference TRBV25-1 and TRBJ2-1): EADIYQTPRYLVIGTGKKITLECSQTMGHDKMYWYQQDPGMELHLIHYSYGVNSTEKGDLSSESTVSRIRTEHFPLTLESARPSHTSQYLCASSEYSRGRGQFFGPGTRLTVL.

This clonotype was recorded a few times. The V and J genes are TRBV5-1 and TRBJ1-5, with 10 bases fitting TRBD1. The CDR3 spans 15 residues. From germline, CDR1 is SGHRS and CDR2 YFSETQ. Unmatched junction bases numbered 6, after V lost 4 bases and J lost 5 bases. The CDR3 is CASSTSGTGDQPQHF. The CDR3 region has the DNA TGCGCCAGCAGCACGTCCGGGACAGGGGATCAGCCCCAGCATTTT. Based on the CDR3 plus reference TRBV5-1 and TRBJ1-5, the full variable domain is KAGVTQTPRYLIKTRGQQVTLSCSPISGHRSVSWYQQTPGQGLQFLFEYFSETQRNKGNFPGRFSGRQFSNSRSEMNVSTLELGDSALYLCASSTSGTGDQPQHFGDGTRLSIL.

This chain links TRBV7-3 with TRBJ2-1, with 9 bases aligning to TRBD2. The end of the DNA fits TRBJ2-7 better, so the J call may be wrong. Germline loops: CDR1 SGHTA, CDR2 FQGTGA. This CDR3 has 18 amino acids. The CDR3 DNA follows: TGTGCCAGCAGCTTAACTGTCATTAAGACTAGCGGTAACAATGAGCAGTACTTC. Its translation: CASSLTVIKTSGNNEQYF.

The chain is built from TRBV5-1 and TRBJ1-6; 8 bases map to TRBD1. Trimming removed 3 bases from V and 8 bases from J; junction bases left unmatched: 10. CDR1 and CDR2 (germline): SGHRS, YFSETQ. This CDR3 spans 16 amino acids. The CDR3 nucleotides read TGCGCCAGCAGCTCATCAGGGGGCATTAGTGATTCACCCCTCCACTTT. Translation: CASSSSGGISDSPLHF. Supplemented by reference TRBV5-1 and TRBJ1-6, the full variable domain reads KAGVTQTPRYLIKTRGQQVTLSCSPISGHRSVSWYQQTPGQGLQFLFEYFSETQRNKGNFPGRFSGRQFSNSRSEMNVSTLELGDSALYLCASSSSGGISDSPLHFGNGTRLTVT.

The V call is TRBV12-3 or TRBV12-4, the J call TRBJ2-3; D remains ambiguous. Deletions cut 6 bases from V and 0 bases from J, with 13 bases between. The CDR3 runs to 15 residues. The CDR3 reads CASSPDGRSTDTQYF. The CDR3 coding sequence is TGTGCCAGCAGCCCGGACGGACGTAGCACAGATACGCAGTATTTT.

V usage is TRBV2 and J usage is TRBJ2-1; D is unresolved. In germline, CDR1 is SNHLY, CDR2 FYNNEI. This CDR3 has 15 amino acids. V shed 3 bases and J shed 9 bases, with 18 bases lying between them. The DNA of the CDR3 is TGTGCCAGCAGTGATTCTAGGTCTGACGGCAGTGAGCAGTTCTTC. Protein sequence: CASSDSRSDGSEQFF.